This is a list of T cell receptor beta chains from one sample in a study of human T cells and chemical hapten exposure. TCRdb itself ran the RACE reads through MiXCR, one entry per CDR3 protein. The sample holds 100,000 to 120,000 distinct CDR3 sequences, 30% to 35% seen once. Source: whole blood, taken in connection with sensitization to the hapten diphenylcyclopropenone (DPC). All receptors derive from a man aged 35 to 55 with alopecia areata. Some clones in this sample may be carry-over from other donors' samples. The CDR3 runs from the conserved cysteine through the conserved F or W. Fields, in order: V gene, J gene, D gene, clone size, CDR3 DNA, CDR3 protein. A D gene is named only where the DNA matches it firmly. The listing skips clone size in some rows; elsewhere it reads once, few, many or a size class.

v_gene: TRBV6-2/TRBV6-3
j_gene: TRBJ1-5
d_gene: TRBD1
abundance: -
CDR3nt: TGTGCCAGCTCCGGACAGGGTCGCGGTTTGAGGATCGGGACCCAGCATTTT
CDR3aa: CASSGQGRGLRIGTQHF

v_gene: TRBV20-1
j_gene: TRBJ2-1
d_gene: TRBD2
abundance: -
CDR3nt: TGCAGTGCTAGATGGCTAGCGGGAGGGAGGACCTACAATGAGCAGTTCTTC
CDR3aa: CSARWLAGGRTYNEQFF

v_gene: TRBV29-1
j_gene: TRBJ2-7
d_gene: -
abundance: few
CDR3nt: TGCAGCGTTAGGGTAGCCGGGCCCTACGAGCAGTACTTC
CDR3aa: CSVRVAGPYEQYF

v_gene: TRBV29-1
j_gene: TRBJ1-4
d_gene: -
abundance: few
CDR3nt: TGCAGCGTTGAACGCAGGGGTGACGAAAAACTGTTTTTT
CDR3aa: CSVERRGDEKLFF

v_gene: TRBV27
j_gene: TRBJ2-4
d_gene: TRBD1
abundance: once
CDR3nt: TGTGCCAGCAGTGTCTACAGGGGACCGAACATTCAGTACTTC
CDR3aa: CASSVYRGPNIQYF

v_gene: TRBV20-1
j_gene: TRBJ2-3
d_gene: -
abundance: -
CDR3nt: TGCAGTGCTAGAGGAAGGACGGGAGTGGCAGATACGCAGTATTTT
CDR3aa: CSARGRTGVADTQYF

v_gene: TRBV12-3/TRBV12-4
j_gene: TRBJ2-1
d_gene: -
abundance: few
CDR3nt: TGTGCCAGCAACAATAGAGGGCGGTTCGACAATGAGCAGTTCTTC
CDR3aa: CASNNRGRFDNEQFF

v_gene: TRBV7-6
j_gene: TRBJ2-5
d_gene: TRBD2
abundance: -
CDR3nt: TGTGCCAGCAGCTTTCAACTAGCGGGAGTCGGAGAGACCCAGTACTTC
CDR3aa: CASSFQLAGVGETQYF

v_gene: TRBV20-1
j_gene: TRBJ2-3
d_gene: -
abundance: -
CDR3nt: TGCAGTGCTAGAGAGGCCAGCTTCACAGATACGCAGTATTTT
CDR3aa: CSAREASFTDTQYF

v_gene: TRBV29-1
j_gene: TRBJ1-1
d_gene: -
abundance: few
CDR3nt: TGCAGCGTTGATTCCTCGCGTGCACTCGGCACTGAAGCTTTCTTT
CDR3aa: CSVDSSRALGTEAFF

v_gene: TRBV20-1
j_gene: TRBJ1-3
d_gene: -
abundance: few
CDR3nt: TGCAGTGCGACAGGTTACTCTGGAAACACCATATATTTT
CDR3aa: CSATGYSGNTIYF

v_gene: TRBV9
j_gene: TRBJ2-2
d_gene: -
abundance: -
CDR3nt: TGTGCCAGCAGCGTAGTTGGGGGCTCCCCCACCACCGGGGAGCTGTTTTTT
CDR3aa: CASSVVGGSPTTGELFF

v_gene: TRBV18
j_gene: TRBJ1-5
d_gene: TRBD1
abundance: -
CDR3nt: TGTGCCAGCTCACGGGGACAGGCAGGGGGCAATCAGCCCCAGCATTTT
CDR3aa: CASSRGQAGGNQPQHF